The clone carrying this T cell receptor (beta chain) was counted many times. Its matching antigen is unknown. General study results and limits: Whole repertoires were not studied in the larger cohort, only one V-J beta rearrangement.

Semi-nested PCR with Nested Universal Primer A followed constant-region reverse priming of full-length variable regions. From the 5' RACE reads, TCRdb called clonotypes with MiXCR, one entry per CDR3 protein. The profile shows nearly 40,000 distinct CDR3 sequences, 18% of them singletons. V lost 4 bases, J lost 0 bases, and 7 bases lay in between. The CDR3 covers 13 residues. Germline assignment: CDR1 SQVTM and CDR2 ANQGSEA. This receptor was taken from a female donor with breast cancer. The J gene is TRBJ2-1, the V gene TRBV29-1; no clear D gene. Sequencing used naive CD4+ T cells sorted from a lymph node. The sample's subset: naive CD4+ T cells, CD4+CD45RA+CD25-. CDR3 in amino acids: CSVGRSSYNEQFF. CDR3 coding DNA: TGCAGCGTTGGCCGGAGCTCCTACAATGAGCAGTTCTTC.